This T cell receptor (beta chain) was identified during a study of human T cells and chemical hapten exposure. This clonotype was seen repeatedly, ten times or more. TCRdb reanalysed the RACE reads using MiXCR and keeps one entry per CDR3 protein. The sample records about 140,000 distinct CDR3 sequences, about 10% being singletons. Documented time point: patch test 2, 6 weeks after DPC sensitization. Sample treatment: therapeutic diphenylcyclopropenone sensitization with weekly scalp DPC. V lost 6 bases to trimming and J lost 1 base, with 19 bases between them. Germline lookup yields CDR1 DFQATT and CDR2 SNEGSKA (reference sequence). CDR3 size: 16 residues.

Sequencing used whole blood, obtained in connection with sensitization to the hapten diphenylcyclopropenone (DPC). The sequence was collected from a woman aged 45-65 years with alopecia areata. Some clones in this sample may be carry-over from other donors' samples. This chain joins TRBV20-1 and TRBJ1-5, with a tentative D call TRBD1 (6 bases). The CDR3 region is CSARSRGGLSNQPQHF. In DNA form, the CDR3 reads TGCAGTGCGCGGAGCAGGGGAGGGTTGAGCAATCAGCCCCAGCATTTT.